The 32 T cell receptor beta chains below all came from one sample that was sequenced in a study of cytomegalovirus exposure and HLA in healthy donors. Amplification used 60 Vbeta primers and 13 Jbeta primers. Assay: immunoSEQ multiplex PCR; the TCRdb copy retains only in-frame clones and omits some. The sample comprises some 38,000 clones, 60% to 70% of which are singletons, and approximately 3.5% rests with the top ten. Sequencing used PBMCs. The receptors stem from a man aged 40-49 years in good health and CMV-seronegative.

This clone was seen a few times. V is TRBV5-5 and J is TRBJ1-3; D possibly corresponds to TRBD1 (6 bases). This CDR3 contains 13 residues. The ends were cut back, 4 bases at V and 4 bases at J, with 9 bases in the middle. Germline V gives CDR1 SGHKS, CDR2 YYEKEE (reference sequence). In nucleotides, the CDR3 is TGTGCCAGCAGCCATACAGGGGGAAACACCATATATTTT. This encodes CASSHTGGNTIYF.

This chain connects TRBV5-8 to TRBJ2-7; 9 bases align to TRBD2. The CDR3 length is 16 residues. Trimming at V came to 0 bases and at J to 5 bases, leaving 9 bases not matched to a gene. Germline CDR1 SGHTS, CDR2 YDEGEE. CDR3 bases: TGTGCCAGCAGCTTGGTTGGTCTAGCGGGGAGCAACGAGCAGTACTTC. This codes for CASSLVGLAGSNEQYF.

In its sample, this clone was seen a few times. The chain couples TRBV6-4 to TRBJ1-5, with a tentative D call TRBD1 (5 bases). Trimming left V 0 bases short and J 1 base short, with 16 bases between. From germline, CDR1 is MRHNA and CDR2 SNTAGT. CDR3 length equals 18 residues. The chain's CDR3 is CASSDSKGWPRSNQPQHF. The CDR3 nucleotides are TGTGCCAGCAGTGACTCAAAGGGGTGGCCGAGGAGCAATCAGCCCCAGCATTTT.

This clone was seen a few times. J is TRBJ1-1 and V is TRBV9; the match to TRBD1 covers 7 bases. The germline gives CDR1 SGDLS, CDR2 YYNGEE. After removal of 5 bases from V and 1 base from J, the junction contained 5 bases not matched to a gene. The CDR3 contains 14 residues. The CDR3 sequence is CASSADRANTEAFF. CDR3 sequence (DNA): TGTGCCAGCAGTGCCGACAGGGCGAACACTGAAGCTTTCTTT.

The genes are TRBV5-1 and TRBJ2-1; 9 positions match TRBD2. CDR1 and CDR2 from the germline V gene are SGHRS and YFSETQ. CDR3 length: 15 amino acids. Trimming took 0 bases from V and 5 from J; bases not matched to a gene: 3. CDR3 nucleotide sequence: TGCGCCAGCAGCTTGGTGGCTAGCGGGGACAATGAGCAGTTCTTC. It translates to CASSLVASGDNEQFF.

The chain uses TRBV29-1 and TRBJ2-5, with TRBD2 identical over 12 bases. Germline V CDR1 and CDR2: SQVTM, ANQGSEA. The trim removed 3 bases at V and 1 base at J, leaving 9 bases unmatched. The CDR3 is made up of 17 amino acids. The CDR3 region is CSVDEPLAGGFQETQYF. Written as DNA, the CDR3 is TGCAGCGTTGACGAACCTCTAGCGGGGGGGTTCCAAGAGACCCAGTACTTC.

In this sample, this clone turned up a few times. The CDR3 here is CASSVRTGGANTEAFF. The CDR3 DNA reads TGTGCCAGCAGTGTTCGGACAGGGGGAGCGAACACTGAAGCTTTCTTT. V usage is TRBV6-1 and J usage is TRBJ1-1; 10 bases fit TRBD1. CDR1 is MNHNS and CDR2 is SASEGT in the germline V gene. J was trimmed by 1 base and V by 4 bases; bases with no gene match: 6. The CDR3 spans 16 residues.

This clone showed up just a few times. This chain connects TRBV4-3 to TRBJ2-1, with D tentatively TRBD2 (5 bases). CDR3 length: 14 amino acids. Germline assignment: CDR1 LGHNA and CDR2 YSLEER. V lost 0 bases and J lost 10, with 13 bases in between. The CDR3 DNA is TGCGCCAGCAGCCAAGAGTTCAGCGAGGGCGAGCAGTTCTTC. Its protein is CASSQEFSEGEQFF.

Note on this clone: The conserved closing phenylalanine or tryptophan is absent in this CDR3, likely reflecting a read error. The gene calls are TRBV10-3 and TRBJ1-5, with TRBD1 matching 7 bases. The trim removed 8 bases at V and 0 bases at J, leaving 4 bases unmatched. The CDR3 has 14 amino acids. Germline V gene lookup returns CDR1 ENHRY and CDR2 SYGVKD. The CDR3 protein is CAIWTGDSNQPQHV. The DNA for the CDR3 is TGTGCCATCTGGACAGGCGATAGCAATCAGCCCCAGCATGTT.

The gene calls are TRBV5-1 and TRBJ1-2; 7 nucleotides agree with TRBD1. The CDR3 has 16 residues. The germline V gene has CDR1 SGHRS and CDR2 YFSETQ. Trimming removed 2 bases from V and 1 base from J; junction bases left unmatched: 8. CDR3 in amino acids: CASSFRDSSFNYGYTF. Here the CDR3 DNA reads TGCGCCAGCAGCTTCAGGGACAGCAGCTTTAACTATGGCTACACCTTC.

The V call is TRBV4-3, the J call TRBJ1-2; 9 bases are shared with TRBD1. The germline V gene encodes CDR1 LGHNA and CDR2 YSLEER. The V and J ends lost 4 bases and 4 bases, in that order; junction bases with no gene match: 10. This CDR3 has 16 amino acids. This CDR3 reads CASSPSRGQGFYGYTF. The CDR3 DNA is TGCGCCAGCAGCCCCTCTCGGGGACAGGGCTTCTATGGCTACACCTTC.

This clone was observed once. CDR3 in amino acids: CASGVTGNYGYTF. The DNA of the CDR3 is TGCGCCAGCGGAGTGACAGGGAACTATGGCTACACCTTC. The V and J genes are TRBV5-1 and TRBJ1-2; TRBD1 matches 7 bases. The germline V gene has CDR1 SGHRS and CDR2 YFSETQ. V gave up 7 bases and J gave up 2 bases; unmatched junction bases: 5. CDR3 size: 13 residues.

The CDR3 loop is CASMTDTDYGYTF. Here the CDR3 DNA reads TGTGCCAGCATGACGGACACCGACTATGGCTACACCTTC. This rearrangement joins TRBV2 to TRBJ1-2, with a tentative D call TRBD1 (5 bases). The V gene lost 7 bases and the J gene lost 3 bases, with 12 bases spanning the gap. The CDR3 length is 13 residues. Looked up from germline, CDR1 is SNHLY and CDR2 is FYNNEI.

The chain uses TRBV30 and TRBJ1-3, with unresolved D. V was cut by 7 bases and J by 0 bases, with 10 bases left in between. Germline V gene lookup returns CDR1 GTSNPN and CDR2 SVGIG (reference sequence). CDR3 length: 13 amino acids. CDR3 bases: TGTGCCTCCTCCTCTACCTCTGGAAACACCATATATTTT. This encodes CASSSTSGNTIYF.

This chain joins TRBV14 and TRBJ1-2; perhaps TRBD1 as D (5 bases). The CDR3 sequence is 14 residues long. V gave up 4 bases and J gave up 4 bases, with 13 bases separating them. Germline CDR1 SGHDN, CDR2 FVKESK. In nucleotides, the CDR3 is TGTGCCAGCAGCCGTGCGGGACTAACCTATGGCTACACCTTC. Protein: CASSRAGLTYGYTF.

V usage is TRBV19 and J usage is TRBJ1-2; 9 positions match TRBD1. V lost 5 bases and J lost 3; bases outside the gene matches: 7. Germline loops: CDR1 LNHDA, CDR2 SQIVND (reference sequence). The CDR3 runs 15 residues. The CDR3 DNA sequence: TGTGCCAGTAGTTCCGGGACAGGGTTGTACTATGGCTACACCTTC. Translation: CASSSGTGLYYGYTF.

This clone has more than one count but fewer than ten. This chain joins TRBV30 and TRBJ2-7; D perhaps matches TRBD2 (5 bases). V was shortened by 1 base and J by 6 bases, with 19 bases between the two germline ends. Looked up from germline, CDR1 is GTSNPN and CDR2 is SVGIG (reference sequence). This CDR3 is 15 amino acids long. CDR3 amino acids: CAWSALPGFGSEQYF. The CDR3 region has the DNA TGTGCCTGGAGTGCGCTTCCGGGGTTCGGCTCCGAGCAGTACTTC.

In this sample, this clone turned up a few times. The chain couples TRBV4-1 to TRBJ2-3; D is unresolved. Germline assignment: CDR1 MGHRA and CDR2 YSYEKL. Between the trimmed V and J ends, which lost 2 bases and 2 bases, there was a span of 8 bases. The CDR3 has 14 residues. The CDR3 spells CASSQRSATDTQYF. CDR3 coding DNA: TGCGCCAGCAGCCAAAGGAGTGCCACAGATACGCAGTATTTT.

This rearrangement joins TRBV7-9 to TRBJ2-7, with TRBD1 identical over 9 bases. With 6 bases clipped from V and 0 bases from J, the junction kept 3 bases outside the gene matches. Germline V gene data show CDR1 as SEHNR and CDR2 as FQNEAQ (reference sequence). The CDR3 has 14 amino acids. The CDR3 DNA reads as TGTGCCAGCAGGGCGACAGGGGGCTCCTACGAGCAGTACTTC. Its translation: CASRATGGSYEQYF.

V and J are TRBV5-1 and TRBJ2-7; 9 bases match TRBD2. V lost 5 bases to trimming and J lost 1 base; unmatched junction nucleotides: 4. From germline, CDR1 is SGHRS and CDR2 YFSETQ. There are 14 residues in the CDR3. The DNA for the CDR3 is TGCGCCAGCAGAGGACTAGCGACATCCTACGAGCAGTACTTC. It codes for CASRGLATSYEQYF.

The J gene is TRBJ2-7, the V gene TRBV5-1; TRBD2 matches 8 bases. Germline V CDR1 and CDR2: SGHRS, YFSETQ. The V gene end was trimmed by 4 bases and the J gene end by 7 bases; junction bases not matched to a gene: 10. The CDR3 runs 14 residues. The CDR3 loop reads CASSPGGDHGEQYF. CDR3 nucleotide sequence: TGCGCCAGCAGCCCCGGGGGGGATCATGGGGAGCAGTACTTC.

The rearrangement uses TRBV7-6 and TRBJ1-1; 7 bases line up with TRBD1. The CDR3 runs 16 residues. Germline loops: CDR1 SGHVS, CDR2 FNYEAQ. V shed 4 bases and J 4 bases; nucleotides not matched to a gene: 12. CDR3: CASSSWTGTVITEAFF. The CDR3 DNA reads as TGTGCCAGCAGCTCTTGGACCGGGACAGTCATCACTGAAGCTTTCTTT.

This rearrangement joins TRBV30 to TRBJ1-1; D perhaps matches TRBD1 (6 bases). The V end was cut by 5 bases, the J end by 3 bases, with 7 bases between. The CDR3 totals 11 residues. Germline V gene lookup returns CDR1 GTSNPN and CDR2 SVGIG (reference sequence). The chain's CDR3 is CAWGGYTEAFF. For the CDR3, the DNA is TGTGCCTGGGGGGGCTACACTGAAGCTTTCTTT. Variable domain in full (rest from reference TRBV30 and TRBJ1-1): SQTIHQWPATLVQPVGSPLSLECTVEGTSNPNLYWYRQAAGRGLQLLFYSVGIGQISSEVPQNLSASRPQDRQFILSSKKLLLSDSGFYLCAWGGYTEAFFGQGTRLTVV.

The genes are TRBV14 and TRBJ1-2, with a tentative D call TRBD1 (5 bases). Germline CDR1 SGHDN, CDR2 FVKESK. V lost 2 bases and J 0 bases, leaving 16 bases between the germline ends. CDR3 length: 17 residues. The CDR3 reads CASSQHTTGAANYGYTF. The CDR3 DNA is TGTGCCAGCAGCCAACATACCACAGGCGCCGCTAACTATGGCTACACCTTC. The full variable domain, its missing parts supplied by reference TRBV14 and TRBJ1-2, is EAGVTQFPSHSVIEKGQTVTLRCDPISGHDNLYWYRRVMGKEIKFLLHFVKESKQDESGMPNNRFLAERTGGTYSTLKVQPAELEDSGVYFCASSQHTTGAANYGYTFGSGTRLTVV.

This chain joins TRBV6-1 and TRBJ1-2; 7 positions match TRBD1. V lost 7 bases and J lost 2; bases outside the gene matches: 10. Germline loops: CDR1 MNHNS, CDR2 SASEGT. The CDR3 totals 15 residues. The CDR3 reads CASILGAGGNYGYTF. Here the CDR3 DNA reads TGTGCCAGCATCCTAGGAGCAGGGGGGAACTATGGCTACACCTTC.

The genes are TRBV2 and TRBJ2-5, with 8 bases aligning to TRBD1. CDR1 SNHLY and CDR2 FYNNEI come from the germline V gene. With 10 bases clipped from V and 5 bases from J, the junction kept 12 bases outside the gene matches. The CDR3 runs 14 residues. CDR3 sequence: CANQGTGLWETQYF. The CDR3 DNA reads TGTGCCAACCAAGGGACAGGATTATGGGAGACCCAGTACTTC.

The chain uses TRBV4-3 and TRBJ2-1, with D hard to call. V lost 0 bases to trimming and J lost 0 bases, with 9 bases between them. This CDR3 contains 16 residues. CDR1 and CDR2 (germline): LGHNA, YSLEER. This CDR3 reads CASSQDWSSSYNEQFF. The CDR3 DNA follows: TGCGCCAGCAGCCAAGATTGGTCTAGCTCCTACAATGAGCAGTTCTTC.

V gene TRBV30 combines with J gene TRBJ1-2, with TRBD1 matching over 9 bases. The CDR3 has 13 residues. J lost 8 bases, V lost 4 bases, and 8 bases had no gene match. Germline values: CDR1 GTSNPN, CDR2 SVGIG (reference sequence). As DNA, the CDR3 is TGTGCCTGGACAGACAGGGGGGAAGGAGGCTACACCTTC. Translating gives CAWTDRGEGGYTF. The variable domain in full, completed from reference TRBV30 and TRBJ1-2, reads SQTIHQWPATLVQPVGSPLSLECTVEGTSNPNLYWYRQAAGRGLQLLFYSVGIGQISSEVPQNLSASRPQDRQFILSSKKLLLSDSGFYLCAWTDRGEGGYTFGSGTRLTVV.

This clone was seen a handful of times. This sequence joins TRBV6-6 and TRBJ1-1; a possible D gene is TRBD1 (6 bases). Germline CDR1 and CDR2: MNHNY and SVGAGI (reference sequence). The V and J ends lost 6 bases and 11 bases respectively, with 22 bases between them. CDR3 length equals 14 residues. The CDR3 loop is CASSSTGHQEKAFF. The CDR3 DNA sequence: TGTGCCAGCAGCTCGACGGGACACCAAGAGAAGGCTTTCTTT.

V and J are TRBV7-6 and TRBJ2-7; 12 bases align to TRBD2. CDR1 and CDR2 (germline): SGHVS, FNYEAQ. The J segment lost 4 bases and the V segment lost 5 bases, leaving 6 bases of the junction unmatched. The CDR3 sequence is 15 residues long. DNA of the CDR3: TGTGCCAGCAGCATAGGACTAGCGGGGAAATACGAGCAGTACTTC. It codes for CASSIGLAGKYEQYF.

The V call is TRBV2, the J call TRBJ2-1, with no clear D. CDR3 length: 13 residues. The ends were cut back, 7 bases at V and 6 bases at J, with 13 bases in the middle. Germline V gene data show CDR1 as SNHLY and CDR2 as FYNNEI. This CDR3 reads CASKKSEVNEQFF. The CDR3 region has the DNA TGTGCCAGCAAAAAGTCAGAGGTCAATGAGCAGTTCTTC.

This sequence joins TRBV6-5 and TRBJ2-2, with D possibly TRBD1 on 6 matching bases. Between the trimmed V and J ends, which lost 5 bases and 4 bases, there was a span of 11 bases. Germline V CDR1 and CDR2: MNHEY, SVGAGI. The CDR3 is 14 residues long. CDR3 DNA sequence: TGTGCCAGCAGTAGGACAGCTCCCACCGGGGAGCTGTTTTTT. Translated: CASSRTAPTGELFF.